These 21 T cell receptor beta chains came from one sample sequenced in a study of blood T cell repertoires in COVID-19. Clones were read by immunoSEQ multiplex PCR, and TCRdb kept only the in-frame ones, dropping some. The repertoire holds about 130,000 clones, with about four fifths as singletons. Sequencing input: peripheral blood. These receptors were taken from a woman in her twenties or thirties who had recovered from COVID-19.

This clone was counted at least ten times. This CDR3 is also generated by other DNA sequences in the sample. The chain is built from TRBV11-2 and TRBJ1-2, with D unresolved. The CDR3 has 13 amino acids. Trimming pared 1 base from V and 5 bases from J, leaving 8 bases between. Germline CDR1 SGHAT, CDR2 FQNNGV. The CDR3 nucleotides read TGTGCCAGCAGCTTAGGCGCAGGTTATGGCTACACCTTC. This sequence encodes CASSLGAGYGYTF.

The J gene is TRBJ1-4, the V gene TRBV5-1, with 8 positions matching TRBD1. CDR1 is SGHRS, CDR2 YFSETQ, per germline. The junction had 6 bases not matched to a gene; V was cut back by 0 bases and J by 8 bases. The CDR3 length is 15 residues. The chain's CDR3 is CASSLDPGGTEKLFF. The CDR3 nucleotides are TGCGCCAGCAGCTTGGACCCAGGGGGCACCGAAAAACTGTTTTTT.

The chain couples TRBV6-6 to TRBJ1-1; 9 bases are a match to TRBD1. Unmatched junction bases numbered 6, after V lost 2 bases and J lost 5 bases. The CDR3 is 15 amino acids. The V gene's germline CDR1 is MNHNY and CDR2 SVGAGI (reference sequence). The CDR3 region is CASSYGDRAGTEAFF. CDR3 bases: TGTGCCAGCAGTTACGGGGACAGGGCCGGGACTGAAGCTTTCTTT.

J is TRBJ2-5 and V is TRBV2, with unresolved D. This CDR3 is built from 14 residues. V lost 8 bases, J lost 3 bases, and 16 bases lay in between. Per the germline V gene, CDR1 is SNHLY and CDR2 is FYNNEI. The CDR3 reads CASVRVETEETQYF. CDR3 sequence (DNA): TGTGCCAGCGTGAGAGTCGAAACGGAAGAGACCCAGTACTTC. Variable domain in full (rest from reference TRBV2 and TRBJ2-5): EPEVTQTPSHQVTQMGQEVILRCVPISNHLYFYWYRQILGQKVEFLVSFYNNEISEKSEIFDDQFSVERPDGSNFTLKIRSTKLEDSAMYFCASVRVETEETQYFGPGTRLLVL.

In DNA form, the CDR3 reads TGTGCCAGCAGCCAAGCCGCTGCCAGTTCACCCCTCCACTTT. Its translation is CASSQAAASSPLHF. The rearrangement links TRBV3-1 (or the pseudogene TRBV3-2) to TRBJ1-6; D remains ambiguous. Looked up from germline, CDR1 is LGHDT and CDR2 is YNNKEL (reference sequence). This CDR3 comprises 14 residues. V was pared by 1 base and J by 9 bases, with 10 bases between.

This clone was counted at least ten times. The V call is TRBV19, the J call TRBJ2-1; 9 bases map to TRBD2. The V gene end was trimmed by 1 base and the J gene end by 10 bases; junction bases not matched to a gene: 11. Germline V gene sequence: CDR1 LNHDA, CDR2 SQIVND (reference sequence). This CDR3 comprises 16 residues. The CDR3 coding sequence is TGTGCCAGTAGTATAGGGTTAAGGCGGGGGGGCCGCGAGCAGTTCTTC. It specifies CASSIGLRRGGREQFF.

The rearrangement links TRBV27 to TRBJ1-1; no clear D. Germline V lookup: CDR1 MNHEY, CDR2 SMNVEV (reference sequence). The V end lost 3 bases, the J end lost 8 bases, and 13 bases lay between the germline ends. The CDR3 contains 13 residues. The CDR3 DNA is TGTGCCAGCAGTTTCCAGGCGAGAGAAGAAGCTTTCTTT. Translated: CASSFQAREEAFF.

The V call is TRBV5-1, the J call TRBJ2-3; possibly TRBD2 for D (5 bases). Germline V CDR1 and CDR2: SGHRS, YFSETQ. CDR3 length: 17 amino acids. V dropped 3 bases and J dropped 4 bases, with 21 bases sitting between them. The chain's CDR3 is CASSSVAGWETPDTQYF. DNA for the CDR3: TGCGCCAGCAGCTCCGTTGCAGGATGGGAGACCCCAGATACGCAGTATTTT.

The V gene is TRBV13, the J gene TRBJ2-7; weak D call: TRBD2 (6 bases). V was cut by 5 bases and J by 0 bases, with 11 bases left in between. The CDR3 runs 14 residues. In germline, CDR1 is PRHDT, CDR2 FYEKMQ (reference sequence). CDR3 in DNA: TGTGCCAGCAGCCCCCCCGGGAGCTCCTACGAGCAGTACTTC. This translates into CASSPPGSSYEQYF.

DNA for the CDR3: TGTGCCACCGCGGGGGGCACAGATACGCAGTATTTT. It codes for CATAGGTDTQYF. V gene TRBV24-1 combines with J gene TRBJ2-3, with 7 positions matching TRBD2. Trimming removed 9 bases from V and 1 base from J; junction bases left unmatched: 0. The CDR3 spans 12 residues. Germline V gene sequence: CDR1 KGHDR, CDR2 SFDVKD.

The chain has TRBV6-5 and TRBJ1-2; D unresolved. The CDR3 spans 14 residues. Trimming took off 6 bases at V and 6 bases at J, with 17 bases between the two ends. From germline, CDR1 is MNHEY and CDR2 SVGAGI. The DNA of the CDR3 is TGTGCCAGCAGCGCATTAGGAGGGTTCGATGGCTACACCTTC. Amino acids: CASSALGGFDGYTF.

About this clone: One junction end does not reproduce the germline sequence, and a read error may be involved. The same CDR3 arises from other DNA sequences in this sample as well. The chain uses TRBV4-1 and TRBJ2-7; D is possibly TRBD1 (6 bases). CDR1 and CDR2 (germline): MGHRA, YSYEKL. The CDR3 contains 15 residues. The CDR3 DNA is TGCGCCAGCAGCCAAGAACAGGGCGCTTCCTACGAGCAATACTTC. Translation gives CASSQEQGASYEQYF.

The chain joins TRBV2 to TRBJ2-5, with D possibly TRBD2 on 6 matching bases. V lost 6 bases to trimming and J lost 1 base, with 9 bases between them. CDR3 length: 13 amino acids. CDR1 SNHLY and CDR2 FYNNEI come from the germline V gene. As DNA, the CDR3 is TGTGCCAGCAGGGGGGACTCCCAAGAGACCCAGTACTTC. It yields the protein CASRGDSQETQYF.

The gene calls are TRBV5-5 and TRBJ2-1; D perhaps matches TRBD2 (5 bases). Trimming stripped 0 bases from V and 0 bases from J, with 13 bases between. Per germline, CDR1 SGHKS and CDR2 YYEKEE (reference sequence). The CDR3 has 17 amino acids. CDR3 amino acids: CASSLGPSSRSYNEQFF. The CDR3 DNA sequence: TGTGCCAGCAGCTTGGGCCCTAGCTCGCGCTCCTACAATGAGCAGTTCTTC.

The genes are TRBV12-1 and TRBJ2-1; TRBD2 is the table's D call and was not checked against the DNA. TRBV12-1 is classified as a pseudogene. This CDR3 region has 14 residues. The CDR3 reads CAVPGLAGVNEQFF. CDR3 coding DNA: TGTGCCGTACCGGGACTAGCGGGAGTAAATGAGCAGTTCTTC.

The table lists this clone with a count of one. J is TRBJ2-3 and V is TRBV27, with 7 bases matching TRBD2. CDR3 length: 15 amino acids. CDR1 is MNHEY, CDR2 SMNVEV, per germline (reference sequence). V shed 5 bases, J shed 2 bases, and the junction held 7 bases outside the gene matches. This CDR3 is CASSPETSITDTQYF. The CDR3 nucleotides read TGTGCCAGCAGTCCGGAGACTAGCATCACAGATACGCAGTATTTT.

The gene calls are TRBV3-1 (or the pseudogene TRBV3-2) and TRBJ2-2; D unclear. The CDR3 is made up of 16 amino acids. V lost 4 bases, J lost 1 base, and 13 bases lay in between. The germline gives CDR1 LGHDT, CDR2 YNNKEL (reference sequence). CDR3 nucleotide sequence: TGTGCCAGCAGCCCGAGAGGTGGCCAGAACACCGGGGAGCTGTTTTTT. As protein: CASSPRGGQNTGELFF.

This chain links TRBV18 with TRBJ2-5; unclear D gene. The germline gives CDR1 KGHSH, CDR2 LQKENI. The CDR3 has 15 amino acids. The V end was cut by 0 bases, the J end by 0 bases, with 8 bases between. CDR3 nucleotides: TGTGCCAGCTCACCACCGTCAGTGAACCAAGAGACCCAGTACTTC. It specifies CASSPPSVNQETQYF.

This clone was recorded at least ten times. The CDR3: CASSLGQGGLETQYF. The CDR3 region has the DNA TGTGCCAGCAGCTTGGGTCAGGGGGGACTAGAGACCCAGTACTTC. The chain recombines TRBV5-6 with TRBJ2-5; a weak D match, TRBD1 (7 bases). Per the germline V gene, CDR1 is SGHDT and CDR2 is YYEEEE. V was pared by 0 bases and J by 4 bases, with 13 bases between. The CDR3 extends over 15 amino acids.

The chain has TRBV30 and TRBJ2-1, with 9 bases that match TRBD1. V gave up 4 bases and J gave up 8 bases; unmatched junction bases: 6. From germline, CDR1 is GTSNPN and CDR2 SVGIG (reference sequence). CDR3 size: 13 residues. This CDR3 reads CAWTGTGRHEQFF. CDR3 coding DNA: TGTGCCTGGACCGGGACAGGGAGACATGAGCAGTTCTTC.

This clone is a singleton in its sample. A junction end diverges from the germline sequence, so it may reflect a read error. The chain combines TRBV7-7 with TRBJ1-1, with D uncertain. The length of the CDR3 is 13 residues. Germline V gives CDR1 SSHAT, CDR2 FNYEAQ (reference sequence). For the CDR3, the DNA is TGTGCTAGCAGCCCCCAGGAGAACACTGAAGCTTTCTTT. Amino acids: CASSPQENTEAFF. Using reference TRBV7-7 and TRBJ1-1 for the parts outside the CDR3, the full variable domain is GAGVSQSPRYKVTKRGQDVTLRCDPISSHATLYWYQQALGQGPEFLTYFNYEAQPDKSGLPSDRFSAERPEGSISTLTIQRTEQRDSAMYRCASSPQENTEAFFGQGTRLTVV.